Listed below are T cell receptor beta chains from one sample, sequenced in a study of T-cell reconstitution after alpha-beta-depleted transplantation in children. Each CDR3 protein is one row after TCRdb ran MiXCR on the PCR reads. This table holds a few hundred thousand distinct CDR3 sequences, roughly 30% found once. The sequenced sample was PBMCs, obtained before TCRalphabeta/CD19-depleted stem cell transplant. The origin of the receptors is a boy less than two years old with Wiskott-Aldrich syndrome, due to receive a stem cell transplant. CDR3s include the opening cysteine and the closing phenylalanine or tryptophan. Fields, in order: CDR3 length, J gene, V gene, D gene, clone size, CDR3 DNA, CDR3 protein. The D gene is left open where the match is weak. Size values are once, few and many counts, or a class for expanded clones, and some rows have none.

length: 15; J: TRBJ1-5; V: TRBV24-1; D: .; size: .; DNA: TGTGCCACCAGTGTTAGTGGTGGGACCAATCAGCCCCAGCATTTT; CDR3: CATSVSGGTNQPQHF
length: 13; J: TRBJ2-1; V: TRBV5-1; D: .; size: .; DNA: TGCGCCAGCAGCTTAAAGTGGGGCAATGAGCAGTTCTTC; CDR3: CASSLKWGNEQFF
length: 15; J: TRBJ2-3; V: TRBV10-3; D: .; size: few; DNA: TGTGCCATCAGTGAGTCGACGGGGAGCACAGATACGCAGTATTTT; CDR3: CAISESTGSTDTQYF
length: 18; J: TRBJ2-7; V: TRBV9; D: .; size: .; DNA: TGTGCCAGCAGCGTAGGGATTGGGGCAGCATCGACACCTGGCGAGCAGTACTTC; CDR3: CASSVGIGAASTPGEQYF
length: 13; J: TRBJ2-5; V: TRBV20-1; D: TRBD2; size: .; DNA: TGCAGTGCTTGGCGGGAGGACCAAGAGACCCAGTACTTC; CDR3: CSAWREDQETQYF
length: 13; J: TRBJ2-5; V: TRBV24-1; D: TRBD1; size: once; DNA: TGTGCCACCAGTGACCGGACAGGGTGGACCCAGTACTTC; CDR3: CATSDRTGWTQYF
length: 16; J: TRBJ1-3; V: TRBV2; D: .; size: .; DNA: TGTGCCAGCAGGAACACAGGGAATCGGTCTGGAAACACCATATATTTT; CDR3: CASRNTGNRSGNTIYF
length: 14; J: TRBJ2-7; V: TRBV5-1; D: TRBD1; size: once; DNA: TGCGCCAGCAGCCTAGGGACAGGGGGGTACGCGCAGTACTTC; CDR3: CASSLGTGGYAQYF
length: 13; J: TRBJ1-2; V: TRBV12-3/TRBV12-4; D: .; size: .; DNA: TGTGCCAGCAGTCCCCCAGTTTCTTATGGCTACACCTTC; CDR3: CASSPPVSYGYTF
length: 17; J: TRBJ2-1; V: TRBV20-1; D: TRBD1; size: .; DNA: TGCAGTGCATTGGGGACAGTTAGGAGCCTGCCCTACAATGAGCAGTTCTTC; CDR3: CSALGTVRSLPYNEQFF
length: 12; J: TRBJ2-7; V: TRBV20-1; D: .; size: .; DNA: TGCAGTTCTGGACAAACTTCCTACGAGCAGTACTTC; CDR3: CSSGQTSYEQYF
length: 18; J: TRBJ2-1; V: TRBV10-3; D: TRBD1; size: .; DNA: TGTGCCATCAAGAGTTGGACAGGGGTCGCCCGAGGATACAATGAGCAGTTCTTC; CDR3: CAIKSWTGVARGYNEQFF
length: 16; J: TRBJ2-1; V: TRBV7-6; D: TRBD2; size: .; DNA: TGTGCCAGCAGCTTAAGGCCTAGCGGGAGGCCCAATGAGCAGTTCTTC; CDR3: CASSLRPSGRPNEQFF
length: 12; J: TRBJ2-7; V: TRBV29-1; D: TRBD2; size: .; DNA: TGCAGCGTTGTACTAGCGGGAGGCGAGCAGTACTTC; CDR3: CSVVLAGGEQYF
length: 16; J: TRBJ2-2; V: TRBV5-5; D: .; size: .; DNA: TGTGCCAGCAGCTTGGGAGGGAACGCGAACACCGGGGAGCTGTTTTTT; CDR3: CASSLGGNANTGELFF
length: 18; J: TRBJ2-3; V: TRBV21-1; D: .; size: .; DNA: TGTGCCAGCAGCAGGGCGATTTTCAAGCGGGATTTAACAGATACGCAGTATTTT; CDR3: CASSRAIFKRDLTDTQYF
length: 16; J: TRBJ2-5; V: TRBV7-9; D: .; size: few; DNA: TGTGCCAGCTCACAAGGGTCACGTACGTTCCAAGAGACCCAGTACTTC; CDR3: CASSQGSRTFQETQYF
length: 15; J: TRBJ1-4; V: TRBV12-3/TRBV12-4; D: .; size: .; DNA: TGTGCCAGCAGTCCACGGACGGGGAGAAATGAAAAACTGTTTTTT; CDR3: CASSPRTGRNEKLFF